This T cell receptor (beta chain) is from a study of T cell responses to AZD1222 COVID-19 vaccine. The V end was cut by 2 bases, the J end by 1 base, with 6 bases between. This CDR3 spans 13 amino acids. Germline CDR1 reads ENHRY; CDR2 reads SYGVKD. Only in-frame clones appear in the TCRdb table, and some are missing; sequencing was by immunoSEQ multiplex PCR. The table includes approximately 68,000 clones, 88% detected once. This sequence was found in an adult who received the MenACWY meningococcal vaccine as a control. The sequenced sample was peripheral blood, obtained 28 days after the second dose of the MenACWY control vaccine. This rearrangement joins TRBV10-3 to TRBJ2-7; a possible D gene is TRBD2 (6 bases). The CDR3 nucleotides are TGTGCCATCAGTGAGGGAGGGTCCTACGAGCAGTACTTC. Encoded protein: CAISEGGSYEQYF.